This T cell receptor beta chain comes out of a study of OX40 agonist ivuxolimab in advanced cancers. Notes on the study in general: Determination of antigen specificity was not performed for the expanded peripheral T cells.

There are 15 residues in the CDR3. Trimming took 3 bases from V and 4 from J, leaving 13 bases between them. Germline V gene sequence: CDR1 SGDLS, CDR2 YYNGEE. Regarding this clone: Antigen specificity is unknown.

The method was immunoSEQ multiplex PCR; TCRdb's version includes in-frame clones alone and lacks a portion of them. The sample holds some 86,000 clones, about 95% seen once. The sequence was collected from an adult with an advanced solid tumor such as melanoma, head and neck, liver or kidney cancer. The specimen was CD4+ or CD8+ T cells sorted from blood, collected in a trial of the OX40 agonist ivuxolimab. The chain combines TRBV9 with TRBJ2-2, with TRBD1 as a possible D gene (7 bases). This CDR3 reads CASSGGQGGTGELFF. In DNA form, the CDR3 reads TGTGCCAGCAGCGGGGGCCAGGGGGGCACCGGGGAGCTGTTTTTT.